Below are 25 T cell receptor beta chains sequenced from a single sample in a study of cytomegalovirus exposure and HLA in healthy donors. The PCR used 60 Vbeta and 13 Jbeta primers. Sequencing used immunoSEQ multiplex PCR; TCRdb keeps in-frame clones, though not all of them. The sample records under 200,000 clones, roughly 85% being singletons. Material for sequencing was PBMCs. Source of these receptors: a woman between 35 and 50 years old in good health and CMV-seronegative.

This chain uses TRBV5-8 with TRBJ2-1; 8 bases are shared with TRBD1. The ends lost 4 bases at V and 4 bases at J; junction bases unmatched: 7. Germline lookup yields CDR1 SGHTS and CDR2 YDEGEE. The CDR3 has 15 residues. In DNA form, the CDR3 reads TGTGCCAGCAGCCGGGGACAGGAACCTTACAATGAGCAGTTCTTC. This encodes CASSRGQEPYNEQFF. Drawing the rest from reference TRBV5-8 and TRBJ2-1, the complete variable domain is EAGVTQSPTHLIKTRGQQATLRCSPISGHTSVYWYQQALGLGLQFLLWYDEGEERNRGNFPPRFSGRQFPNYSSELNVNALELEDSALYLCASSRGQEPYNEQFFGPGTRLTVL.

The rearrangement joins TRBV2 to TRBJ1-4; the D is unclear. The CDR3 extends over 14 amino acids. CDR1 and CDR2 from the germline V gene are SNHLY and FYNNEI. Trimming shortened V by 4 bases and J by 8 bases, and 14 bases separated the two germline ends. The CDR3 is CASSGGAVWEKLFF. The CDR3 DNA follows: TGTGCCAGCAGTGGAGGTGCGGTTTGGGAAAAACTGTTTTTT.

The chain carries TRBV9 and TRBJ1-2, with 8 bases identical to TRBD1. This CDR3 comprises 15 residues. After removal of 7 bases from V and 8 bases from J, the junction contained 16 bases not matched to a gene. Per the germline V gene, CDR1 is SGDLS and CDR2 is YYNGEE. In DNA form, the CDR3 reads TGTGCCAGCCGGAATACAGGGGGGACAGGAGGCGGCTACACCTTC. As protein: CASRNTGGTGGGYTF. Drawing the rest from reference TRBV9 and TRBJ1-2, the complete variable domain is DSGVTQTPKHLITATGQRVTLRCSPRSGDLSVYWYQQSLDQGLQFLIQYYNGEERAKGNILERFSAQQFPDLHSELNLSSLELGDSALYFCASRNTGGTGGGYTFGSGTRLTVV.

The gene calls are TRBV7-8 and TRBJ2-7; the D gene is possibly TRBD1 (6 bases). The V end lost 7 bases, the J end lost 3 bases, and 16 bases lay between the germline ends. This CDR3 has 14 amino acids. Germline loops: CDR1 SGHVS, CDR2 FQNEAQ. In DNA, the CDR3 is TGTGCCAGCACCAGATCCCGACAGGTCTACGAGCAGTACTTC. Its protein product is CASTRSRQVYEQYF.

The chain recombines TRBV14 with TRBJ2-7, with TRBD1 matching 8 bases. CDR1 is SGHDN and CDR2 is FVKESK in the germline V gene. V shed 1 base and J 5 bases; nucleotides not matched to a gene: 4. The CDR3 is made up of 14 amino acids. The CDR3 spells CASSQVDRGNEQYF. The CDR3 bases are TGTGCCAGCAGCCAAGTTGACAGGGGCAACGAGCAGTACTTC.

This sequence joins TRBV7-8 and TRBJ2-2; 16 nucleotides line up with TRBD2. Trimming took 5 bases from V and 2 from J; bases not matched to a gene: 8. The CDR3 covers 19 residues. Germline CDR1 is SGHVS and CDR2 is FQNEAQ. DNA of the CDR3: TGTGCCAGCAGCCGTACCGGGACTAGCGGGAGGGCCAACACCGGGGAGCTGTTTTTT. Translation: CASSRTGTSGRANTGELFF.

This clone was observed a few times. V gene TRBV28 combines with J gene TRBJ1-1; D is perhaps TRBD1 (5 bases). CDR3 length: 14 amino acids. Germline V gene sequence: CDR1 MDHEN, CDR2 SYDVKM. The ends were cut back, 6 bases at V and 5 bases at J, with 16 bases in the middle. In DNA, the CDR3 is TGTGCCAGCAGCTCCCCCAGGGCGGGGACTGAAGCTTTCTTT. Translation gives CASSSPRAGTEAFF.

This clone has a handful of counts. This chain uses TRBV6-1 with TRBJ1-6, with TRBD1 matching 7 bases. The CDR3 extends over 14 amino acids. Germline CDR1 reads MNHNS; CDR2 reads SASEGT. Trimming cost V 8 bases and J 2 bases; bases outside gene matches: 3. The CDR3 DNA sequence: TGTGCCAGCTACAGGGGCGCCTATAATTCACCCCTCCACTTT. This sequence encodes CASYRGAYNSPLHF.

The rearrangement uses TRBV10-3 and TRBJ1-5; 7 nucleotides agree with TRBD1. Trimming took 11 bases from V and 0 from J; bases not matched to a gene: 4. The CDR3 is 13 amino acids. Germline V gives CDR1 ENHRY, CDR2 SYGVKD. The CDR3 here is CASTGDSNQPQHF. CDR3 DNA sequence: TGTGCCTCAACAGGGGATAGCAATCAGCCCCAGCATTTT.

This clone showed up just a few times. The chain is built from TRBV29-1 and TRBJ2-2; the D gene is possibly TRBD2 (5 bases). V lost 4 bases, J lost 5 bases, and 8 bases lay in between. This CDR3 is 12 amino acids long. CDR1 is SQVTM, CDR2 ANQGSEA, per germline. CDR3 in DNA: TGCAGCGTTGTCGGCGGGACCGGGGAGCTGTTTTTT. Translating it yields CSVVGGTGELFF.

This chain links TRBV5-6 with TRBJ2-5; the D is unclear. This CDR3 comprises 11 residues. The germline gives CDR1 SGHDT, CDR2 YYEEEE. With 2 bases removed from V and 5 bases from J, the gap between germline ends came to 4 bases. In DNA form, the CDR3 reads TGTGCCAGCAGCTTCAGGGAGACCCAGTACTTC. It yields the protein CASSFRETQYF. Variable domain in full (rest from reference TRBV5-6 and TRBJ2-5): DAGVTQSPTHLIKTRGQQVTLRCSPKSGHDTVSWYQQALGQGPQFIFQYYEEEERQRGNFPDRFSGHQFPNYSSELNVNALLLGDSALYLCASSFRETQYFGPGTRLLVL.

V and J are TRBV9 and TRBJ2-1; 9 bases are a match to TRBD2. The CDR3 length is 15 residues. Germline V gives CDR1 SGDLS, CDR2 YYNGEE. V dropped 3 bases and J dropped 0; count of bases not matched to a gene: 1. In DNA form, the CDR3 reads TGTGCCAGCAGCGCTAGCGGGGACTCCTACAATGAGCAGTTCTTC. This translates into CASSASGDSYNEQFF.

The J gene is TRBJ1-4, the V gene TRBV2; D is uncertain. This CDR3 spans 12 amino acids. The ends were cut back, 6 bases at V and 4 bases at J, with 6 bases in the middle. Germline CDR1 SNHLY, CDR2 FYNNEI. This CDR3 is CASRRVNEKLFF. As DNA, the CDR3 is TGTGCCAGCAGACGGGTTAATGAAAAACTGTTTTTT.

This clone qualifies as medium-sized (0.01 to 0.1%). The chain uses TRBV5-1 and TRBJ1-1; D ambiguous. This CDR3 is 12 amino acids long. V lost 4 bases, J lost 3 bases, and 7 bases lay in between. CDR1 and CDR2 from the germline V gene are SGHRS and YFSETQ. The CDR3 region is CASSGQYTEAFF. The CDR3 coding sequence is TGCGCCAGCAGCGGCCAGTACACTGAAGCTTTCTTT. Combining the CDR3 with reference TRBV5-1 and TRBJ1-1 gives the whole variable domain KAGVTQTPRYLIKTRGQQVTLSCSPISGHRSVSWYQQTPGQGLQFLFEYFSETQRNKGNFPGRFSGRQFSNSRSEMNVSTLELGDSALYLCASSGQYTEAFFGQGTRLTVV.

This chain joins TRBV30 and TRBJ1-1; D is perhaps TRBD1 (5 bases). Germline V CDR1 and CDR2: GTSNPN, SVGIG (reference sequence). CDR3 length: 15 amino acids. Trimming removed 1 base from V and 4 bases from J, with 16 bases in between. The CDR3: CAWSGRRRASTEAFF. The CDR3 nucleotides read TGTGCCTGGAGTGGTCGTCGCAGGGCGTCCACTGAAGCTTTCTTT. The variable domain in full, completed from reference TRBV30 and TRBJ1-1, reads SQTIHQWPATLVQPVGSPLSLECTVEGTSNPNLYWYRQAAGRGLQLLFYSVGIGQISSEVPQNLSASRPQDRQFILSSKKLLLSDSGFYLCAWSGRRRASTEAFFGQGTRLTVV.

V usage is TRBV2 and J usage is TRBJ1-2, with D perhaps TRBD1 (6 bases). The CDR3 sequence is 12 residues long. Germline-derived CDR1 and CDR2 are SNHLY and FYNNEI. V was pared by 11 bases and J by 3 bases, with 13 bases between. The DNA for the CDR3 is TGTGCCGAAGGTGAGGGGGACTATGGCTACACCTTC. Translating gives CAEGEGDYGYTF.

The CDR3 nucleotides read TGTGCCAGTATACAGGATTACAATCAGCCCCAGCATTTT. Translation gives CASIQDYNQPQHF. This chain joins TRBV19 and TRBJ1-5; possible D gene TRBD1, 5 bases. CDR1 is LNHDA and CDR2 is SQIVND in the germline V gene (reference sequence). There are 13 residues in the CDR3. V lost 7 bases, J lost 3 bases, and 10 bases lay in between.

CDR3 amino acids: CASSPRQGYRNTIYF. The CDR3 DNA is TGTGCCAGCAGCCCCCGACAGGGGTACAGAAACACCATATATTTT. This chain links TRBV7-9 with TRBJ1-3, with TRBD1 identical over 8 bases. CDR3 length: 15 amino acids. The trim removed 5 bases at V and 5 bases at J, leaving 8 bases unmatched. The germline V gene encodes CDR1 SEHNR and CDR2 FQNEAQ (reference sequence). Combining the CDR3 with reference TRBV7-9 and TRBJ1-3 gives the whole variable domain DTGVSQNPRHKITKRGQNVTFRCDPISEHNRLYWYRQTLGQGPEFLTYFQNEAQLEKSRLLSDRFSAERPKGSFSTLEIQRTEQGDSAMYLCASSPRQGYRNTIYFGEGSWLTVV.

CDR3 loop: CASSQTLQGASYNEQFF. CDR3 bases: TGTGCCAGCTCCCAAACATTACAGGGGGCGTCCTACAATGAGCAGTTCTTC. The chain couples TRBV18 to TRBJ2-1, with 9 nucleotides matching TRBD1. Germline trimming cut 6 bases from V and 1 base from J; bases unmatched to any gene: 10. The CDR3 totals 17 residues. Per the germline V gene, CDR1 is KGHSH and CDR2 is LQKENI.

The chain recombines TRBV30 with TRBJ1-5, with D tentatively TRBD1 (6 bases). The V and J ends lost 5 bases and 1 base respectively, with 12 bases between them. Per germline, CDR1 GTSNPN and CDR2 SVGIG (reference sequence). The CDR3 has 14 residues. The CDR3 here is CAWDRSLSNQPQHF. The CDR3 DNA follows: TGTGCCTGGGACAGGAGCCTAAGCAATCAGCCCCAGCATTTT.

This chain links TRBV27 with TRBJ2-5; D is uncertain. Trimming left V 0 bases short and J 5 bases short, with 7 bases between. The CDR3 has 13 amino acids. In germline, CDR1 is MNHEY, CDR2 SMNVEV (reference sequence). DNA of the CDR3: TGTGCCAGCAGTTTATCGGCGGTGGAGACCCAGTACTTC. Amino acid sequence: CASSLSAVETQYF.

V is TRBV7-8 and J is TRBJ2-7; 13 bases fit TRBD2. Germline-derived CDR1 and CDR2 are SGHVS and FQNEAQ. This CDR3 region has 18 residues. Unmatched junction bases numbered 10, after V lost 1 base and J lost 4 bases. CDR3 region: CASSLVGLAGVGGYEQYF. The DNA of the CDR3 is TGTGCCAGCAGCTTAGTAGGACTAGCGGGAGTAGGGGGTTACGAGCAGTACTTC.

This clone was found once. The chain uses TRBV5-4 and TRBJ2-5; TRBD2 aligns across 14 bases. Germline V gives CDR1 SGHNT, CDR2 YYREEE (reference sequence). The CDR3 consists of 19 residues. V gave up 4 bases and J gave up 2 bases; unmatched junction bases: 13. CDR3 in DNA: TGTGCCAGCAGCCCGCCGGGACTAGCGGGAGCCCAGGGGCAAGAGACCCAGTACTTC. The encoded protein is CASSPPGLAGAQGQETQYF. The variable domain in full, completed from reference TRBV5-4 and TRBJ2-5, reads ETGVTQSPTHLIKTRGQQVTLRCSSQSGHNTVSWYQQALGQGPQFIFQYYREEENGRGNFPPRFSGLQFPNYSSELNVNALELDDSALYLCASSPPGLAGAQGQETQYFGPGTRLLVL.

The chain carries TRBV7-6 and TRBJ2-1; TRBD2 aligns across 8 bases. Germline values: CDR1 SGHVS, CDR2 FNYEAQ. The CDR3 length is 14 residues. Trimming cost V 3 bases and J 6 bases; bases outside gene matches: 4. The CDR3 nucleotides are TGTGCCAGCAGCTTCGGGGGGGGACCCAATGAGCAGTTCTTC. Translation gives CASSFGGGPNEQFF. Drawing the rest from reference TRBV7-6 and TRBJ2-1, the complete variable domain is GAGVSQSPRYKVTKRGQDVALRCDPISGHVSLYWYRQALGQGPEFLTYFNYEAQQDKSGLPNDRFSAERPEGSISTLTIQRTEQRDSAMYRCASSFGGGPNEQFFGPGTRLTVL.

The chain joins TRBV19 to TRBJ2-3, with 11 bases matching TRBD2. The germline V gene has CDR1 LNHDA and CDR2 SQIVND (reference sequence). V shed 3 bases, J shed 5 bases, and the junction held 7 bases outside the gene matches. The CDR3 loop spans 16 amino acids. CDR3 in amino acids: CASSIGTSGFVDTQYF. In DNA, the CDR3 is TGTGCCAGTAGTATTGGGACTAGCGGCTTTGTAGATACGCAGTATTTT.